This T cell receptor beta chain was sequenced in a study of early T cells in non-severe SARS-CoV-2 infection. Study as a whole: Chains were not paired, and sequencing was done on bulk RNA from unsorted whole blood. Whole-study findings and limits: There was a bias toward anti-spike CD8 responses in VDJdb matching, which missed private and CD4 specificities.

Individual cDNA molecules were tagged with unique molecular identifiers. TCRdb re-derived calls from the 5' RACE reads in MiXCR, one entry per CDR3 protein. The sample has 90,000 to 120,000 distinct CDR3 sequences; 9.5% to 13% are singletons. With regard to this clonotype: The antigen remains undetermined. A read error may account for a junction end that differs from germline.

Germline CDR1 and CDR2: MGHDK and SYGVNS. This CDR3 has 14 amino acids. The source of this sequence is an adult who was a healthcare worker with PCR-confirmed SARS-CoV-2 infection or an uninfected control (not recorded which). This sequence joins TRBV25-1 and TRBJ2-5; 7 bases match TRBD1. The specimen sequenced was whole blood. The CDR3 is CASREWTGSETQYF. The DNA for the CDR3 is TGTGCCAGCAGGGAATGGACAGGATCAGAGACCCAGTACTTC.